This is a list of T cell receptor beta chains from one sample in a study of CD4 and CD8 cells across lung adenocarcinoma regions. MiXCR, run by TCRdb on the PCR reads, gives a single entry per CDR3 protein. Here the sample spans roughly 20,000 distinct CDR3 sequences, roughly 50% being singletons. The sequenced sample consisted of CD4+ T cells from the margin of a lung tumor. The origin of the receptors is a male donor with lung adenocarcinoma. The CD4 and CD8 labels of this study may be unreliable. Both conserved end residues are part of each CDR3. A D gene is named only where the DNA matches it firmly. Part of the rows lack a size; the others show once, few, many or a class for expanded clones.

-,TRBV6-1,TRBJ2-1,-,CASSEATGIGEQFF,TGTGCCAGCAGTGAAGCTACAGGGATCGGTGAGCAGTTCTTC
-,TRBV27,TRBJ2-4,-,CASRTGLQATNMQYF,TGTGCCAGCAGGACGGGACTTCAAGCCACAAACATGCAGTATTTC
-,TRBV6-5,TRBJ2-5,-,CARSYSAGGPDTQYF,TGTGCCAGGAGTTACTCTGCCGGTGGCCCAGATACGCAGTACTTC
-,TRBV7-2,TRBJ2-7,many,CASSLAGVGEQYF,TGTGCCAGCAGCTTAGCAGGGGTGGGGGAGCAGTACTTC
-,TRBV6-4,TRBJ2-3,few,CASSDSSTTDTQYF,TGTGCCAGCAGTGACTCGAGTACAACAGATACGCAGTATTTT
-,TRBV6-1,TRBJ2-5,medium-sized,CASSGTYTQTQYF,TGTGCCAGCAGTGGCACTTACACCCAGACCCAGTACTTC
-,TRBV20-1,TRBJ2-5,-,CSASDAGLGGCDQEIQYF,TGCAGTGCTAGTGATGCGGGCCTCGGGGGCTGTGACCAAGAGATCCAGTACTTC
-,TRBV3-1,TRBJ1-6,-,CASSREGQGSSPLHF,TGTGCCAGCAGCCGAGAAGGGCAGGGTAGCTCACCCCTCCACTTT
TRBD2,TRBV6-5,TRBJ2-1,few,CASSYSAGANNEQFF,TGTGCCAGCAGTTACTCAGCGGGAGCGAACAATGAGCAGTTCTTC
TRBD1,TRBV7-3,TRBJ1-5,many,CASSSRDRVRDNQPQHF,TGTGCCAGCAGCTCGCGGGACAGGGTAAGGGACAATCAGCCCCAGCATTTT
-,TRBV20-1,TRBJ2-7,-,CSAGRLGYEQYF,TGCAGTGCTGGGCGGCTTGGCTACGAGCAGTACTTC
-,TRBV7-8,TRBJ2-1,-,CASSLGGQTSSYNEQFF,TGTGCCAGCAGCTTAGGCGGGCAGACTAGCTCCTACAATGAGCAGTTCTTC
-,TRBV5-1,TRBJ2-7,-,CASSLPGTQYEQYF,TGCGCCAGCAGCTTGCCGGGGACACAATACGAGCAGTACTTC
TRBD2,TRBV14,TRBJ2-3,-,CASRQAGAETTQYF,TGTGCCAGCAGGCAGGCGGGAGCCGAAACCACTCAGTATTTT
-,TRBV6-1,TRBJ1-4,-,CASSEASGINEKLFF,TGTGCCAGCAGTGAAGCATCAGGGATTAATGAAAAACTGTTTTTT
TRBD2,TRBV7-3,TRBJ2-1,-,CASSLSAGDYNEQFF,TGTGCCAGCAGCTTGAGCGCGGGGGACTACAATGAGCAGTTCTTC
TRBD2,TRBV6-1,TRBJ2-5,-,CASRDSGGALETQYF,TGTGCCAGCAGGGATAGCGGGGGGGCTTTAGAGACCCAGTACTTC
-,TRBV27,TRBJ2-2,-,CASRRDLNTGELFF,TGTGCCAGCAGACGGGACTTAAACACCGGGGAGCTGTTTTTT
TRBD2,TRBV10-2,TRBJ2-4,-,CASSAVAGTNIQYF,TGCGCCAGCAGTGCAGTAGCGGGCACAAATATTCAGTATTTC
-,TRBV23-1,TRBJ1-2,many,CASVPVPAPLNYGYTF,TGCGCCAGCGTTCCCGTGCCAGCCCCGCTTAACTATGGCTACACCTTC
-,TRBV6-1,TRBJ2-7,many,CASEERTSYEQYF,TGTGCCAGCGAGGAGCGGACCTCCTACGAGCAGTACTTC
-,TRBV6-5,TRBJ1-3,-,CASSYSRDYSGNTIYF,TGTGCCAGCAGTTATAGTAGGGATTACTCTGGAAACACCATATATTTT
TRBD2,TRBV6-2/TRBV6-3,TRBJ2-7,-,CASSKSGSLDEQYF,TGTGCCAGCAGTAAAAGCGGGAGTCTCGACGAGCAGTACTTC
-,TRBV10-3,TRBJ2-5,-,CAGGFGGRDKETQYF,TGTGCCGGGGGGTTCGGGGGCCGTGACAAAGAGACCCAGTACTTC
-,TRBV10-1,TRBJ2-4,once,CRVSGRGPKNIQYF,TGCCGCGTCTCGGGGCGGGGACCCAAAAACATTCAGTACTTC
-,TRBV6-1,TRBJ2-1,medium-sized,CASSGIMAYEQFF,TGTGCCAGCAGCGGGATAATGGCCTACGAGCAGTTCTTC
TRBD2,TRBV4-1,TRBJ2-1,many,CASSPTGTSGAREQFF,TGCGCCAGCAGCCCGACCGGGACTAGCGGAGCCCGGGAGCAGTTCTTC
-,TRBV6-5,TRBJ1-2,few,CASSYLGRENYGYTF,TGTGCCAGCAGTTACTTGGGGAGGGAGAACTATGGCTACACCTTC
-,TRBV11-2,TRBJ1-1,-,CASSPTLNTEAFF,TGTGCCAGCAGCCCTACCTTGAACACTGAAGCTTTCTTT
-,TRBV6-1,TRBJ2-7,-,CASSEYGNEQYF,TGTGCCAGCAGTGAGTATGGGAACGAGCAGTACTTC
TRBD2,TRBV6-4,TRBJ2-3,-,CASSEGSGAADTQYF,TGTGCCAGCAGTGAGGGGAGCGGGGCCGCAGATACGCAGTATTTC
-,TRBV6-1,TRBJ2-7,once,CASSESRPYEQYF,TGTGCCAGCAGTGAAAGCAGACCGTACGAGCAGTACTTC
TRBD2,TRBV3-1,TRBJ2-5,-,CASSQEGGAGGETQYF,TGTGCCAGCAGCCAAGAAGGGGGAGCGGGAGGGGAGACCCAGTACTTC
TRBD1,TRBV12-3/TRBV12-4,TRBJ1-5,-,CASSSTGQGQPQHF,TGTGCCAGCAGTTCCACGGGACAGGGCCAGCCCCAGCATTTT
-,TRBV6-1,TRBJ2-1,large,CASQPMTGGRNEQFF,TGTGCCAGCCAGCCGATGACAGGTGGAAGGAATGAGCAGTTCTTC
-,TRBV6-5,TRBJ2-4,-,CASSSPGPQTCAKDTQYF,TGTGCCAGCAGTTCCCCCGGACCCCAGACTTGCGCTAAAGATACGCAGTACTTC
TRBD1,TRBV10-2,TRBJ2-6,-,CASSEGRGPPGAYVLTF,TGCGCCAGCAGTGAGGGCAGGGGGCCTCCTGGCGCCTACGTGCTGACCTTC
-,TRBV6-5,TRBJ2-3,-,CASRLQSGSPGAQFF,TGTGCCAGCAGACTCCAGTCTGGAAGCCCCGGGGCGCAGTTTTTT
-,TRBV7-2,TRBJ2-5,many,CASRFPPSVQYF,TGTGCCAGCAGATTCCCACCATCAGTGCAGTACTTC
-,TRBV6-1,TRBJ1-1,many,CASRTAGSVTEAFF,TGTGCCAGCAGGACGGCAGGGAGTGTCACTGAAGCTTTCTTT
-,TRBV30,TRBJ2-1,few,CAWSAIGIHEQFF,TGTGCCTGGAGCGCTATAGGTATCCATGAGCAGTTCTTC
TRBD2,TRBV6-1,TRBJ2-5,many,CASSELSSGRLKTQYF,TGTGCCAGCAGTGAATTGTCTAGCGGGAGACTAAAGACCCAGTACTTC
-,TRBV27,TRBJ2-3,-,CASRTGLQYKNTQYF,TGTGCCAGCAGGACGGGGCTGCAATACAAAAATACGCAGTACTTT
-,TRBV27,TRBJ2-5,few,CASRVVGAAVPDTQYF,TGTGCCAGCAGGGTGGTCGGGGCAGCCGTCCCAGATACGCAGTACTTC
-,TRBV10-3,TRBJ1-3,many,CAIQNVISGNTIYF,TGTGCCATACAAAATGTGATCTCTGGAAACACCATATATTTT
TRBD2,TRBV6-5,TRBJ2-5,few,CASSSPTFASGDQETQYF,TGTGCCAGCAGTTCCCCCACTTTCGCTAGCGGAGATCAAGAGACCCAGTACTTC
-,TRBV4-1,TRBJ2-4,-,CASSQPKVGGSKNIQYF,TGCGCCAGCAGCCAACCTAAGGTTGGGGGGTCCAAAAACATTCAGTACTTC
TRBD2,TRBV6-4,TRBJ2-1,few,CASSVYSGSNEQFF,TGTGCCAGCAGTGTCTATAGCGGGAGTAATGAGCAGTTCTTC
-,TRBV9,TRBJ2-7,-,CASSPGAMDYEQYF,TGTGCCAGCAGCCCAGGCGCCATGGACTACGAGCAGTACTTC
-,TRBV10-3,TRBJ2-5,-,CAGGLGGGVQDTQYF,TGTGCCGGGGGACTCGGGGGCGGCGTCCAGGATACGCAGTACTTC
TRBD1,TRBV20-1,TRBJ2-7,few,CSAYDRGLSSGYEQYF,TGCAGTGCTTATGACAGGGGGCTGTCTAGCGGGTACGAGCAGTACTTC
-,TRBV6-1,TRBJ1-6,-,CASSSAGDNSPLHF,TGTGCCAGCTCTTCCGCAGGGGATAATTCACCCCTCCACTTT
TRBD2,TRBV6-5,TRBJ2-4,-,CASSSPGLGTSAKNMQYF,TGTGCCAGCAGTTCCCCCGGACTGGGGACTAGCGCCAAAAATATGCAGTACTTT
-,TRBV6-4,TRBJ2-3,many,CASSQTQFTTQYF,TGTGCCAGCAGTCAAACCCAGTTTACCACGCAGTATTTT
TRBD1,TRBV7-7,TRBJ2-2,-,CASSLGGANTGELFF,TGTGCTAGCAGCTTAGGGGGCGCGAACACCGGGGAGCTGTTTTTT
-,TRBV27,TRBJ2-5,-,CAGSGGRDKETQYF,TGTGCGGGCAGTGGGGGCCGTGACAAAGAGACCCAGTACTTC
-,TRBV6-1,TRBJ2-7,large,CASSEVGEVGEQYF,TGTGCCAGCAGTGAAGTTGGAGAAGTGGGCGAGCAGTACTTC
-,TRBV27,TRBJ2-5,-,CACRWIGARDKETQYF,TGTGCCTGCAGGTGGATCGGGGCACGTGACAAAGAGACGCAGTATTTC
-,TRBV6-1,TRBJ2-3,many,CASSERGRTNTDTQYF,TGTGCCAGCAGTGAACGGGGTCGGACTAACACAGATACGCAGTATTTT
-,TRBV27,TRBJ2-3,few,CASSAEGVEVATDTQYF,TGTGCCAGCAGTGCAGAGGGGGTGGAGGTGGCGACAGATACGCAGTATTTC